This T cell receptor (beta chain) was sequenced during a study of blood T cell repertoires in COVID-19. Background on the study: Both acute and convalescent COVID-19 samples were obtained from the United States, Italy and Spain. T cells, B-cell-depleted T cells, or PBMCs supplied cDNA or gDNA.

Germline CDR1 reads WSHSY; CDR2 reads SAAADI. With 0 bases removed from V and 7 bases from J, the gap between germline ends came to 12 bases. The CDR3 covers 14 residues. Original methodology: Estimation of nucleated cell counts was performed using reference gene primer amplification. TCRdb's copy holds only in-frame clones and misses some; the assay was immunoSEQ multiplex PCR. The V and J calls and clone size come from that table; D and trimming were worked out from the DNA. The table shows some 52,000 clones, with around four fifths occurring only once. The sample consisted of peripheral blood. The clonotype was recovered from a man aged 50-60 years with acute or convalescent COVID-19. The chain joins TRBV10-2 to TRBJ1-2; D may be TRBD1 (5 bases). Here the CDR3 reads CASSESSQGGGYTF. The CDR3, as DNA: TGCGCCAGCAGTGAGTCCAGCCAGGGCGGTGGCTACACCTTC.